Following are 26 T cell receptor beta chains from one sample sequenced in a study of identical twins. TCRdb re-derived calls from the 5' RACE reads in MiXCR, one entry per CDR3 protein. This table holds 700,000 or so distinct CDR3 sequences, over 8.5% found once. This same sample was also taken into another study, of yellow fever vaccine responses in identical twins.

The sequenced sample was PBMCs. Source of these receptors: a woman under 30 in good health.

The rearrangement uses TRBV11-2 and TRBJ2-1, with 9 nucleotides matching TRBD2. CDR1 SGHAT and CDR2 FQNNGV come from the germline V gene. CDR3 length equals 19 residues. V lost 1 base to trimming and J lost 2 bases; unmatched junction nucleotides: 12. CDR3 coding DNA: TGTGCCAGCAGCTTAGGTGTCGGATTCAGCGGGAGGACCTACAATGAGCAGTTCTTC. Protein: CASSLGVGFSGRTYNEQFF.

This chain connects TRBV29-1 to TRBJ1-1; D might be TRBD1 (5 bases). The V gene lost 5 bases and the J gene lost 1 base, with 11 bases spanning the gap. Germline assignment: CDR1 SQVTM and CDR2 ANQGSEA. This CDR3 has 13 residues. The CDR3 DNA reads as TGCAGCGTTAGTTCAGGACAGAACACTGAAGCTTTCTTT. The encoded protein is CSVSSGQNTEAFF.

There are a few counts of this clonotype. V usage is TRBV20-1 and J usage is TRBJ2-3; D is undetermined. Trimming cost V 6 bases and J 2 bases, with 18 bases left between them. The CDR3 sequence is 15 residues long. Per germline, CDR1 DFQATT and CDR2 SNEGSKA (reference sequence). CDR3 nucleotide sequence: TGCAGTGCAAAGGACGCAAGCCGCCCCACAGATACGCAGTATTTT. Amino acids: CSAKDASRPTDTQYF.

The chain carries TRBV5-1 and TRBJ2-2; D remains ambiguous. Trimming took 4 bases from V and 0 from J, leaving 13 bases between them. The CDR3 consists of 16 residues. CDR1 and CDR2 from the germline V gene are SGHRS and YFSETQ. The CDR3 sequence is CASSAPLLANTGELFF. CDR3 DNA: TGCGCCAGCAGCGCTCCCCTCCTCGCGAACACCGGGGAGCTGTTTTTT.

DNA of the CDR3: TGTGCCAGCAGTATCCGCCGGGGACTAGCGGGTATCTACGAGCAGTACTTC. It yields the protein CASSIRRGLAGIYEQYF. The chain uses TRBV6-1 and TRBJ2-7; 12 nucleotides match TRBD2. The V gene end was trimmed by 5 bases and the J gene end by 3 bases; junction bases not matched to a gene: 11. CDR3 length equals 17 residues. Germline V gene lookup returns CDR1 MNHNS and CDR2 SASEGT.

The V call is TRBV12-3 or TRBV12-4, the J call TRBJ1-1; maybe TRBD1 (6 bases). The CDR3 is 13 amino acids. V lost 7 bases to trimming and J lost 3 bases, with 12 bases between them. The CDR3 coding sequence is TGTGCCAGCATCCACAGGGTTTACACTGAAGCTTTCTTT. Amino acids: CASIHRVYTEAFF.

The CDR3 nucleotides read TGCGCCAGCAGCTTGTTTGGGCAAGCAGAGGAGACCCAGTACTTC. Its translation is CASSLFGQAEETQYF. The chain has TRBV5-1 and TRBJ2-5; the D is unclear. The CDR3 is 15 residues long. Germline V gene sequence: CDR1 SGHRS, CDR2 YFSETQ. V gave up 1 base and J gave up 5 bases, with 15 bases separating them.

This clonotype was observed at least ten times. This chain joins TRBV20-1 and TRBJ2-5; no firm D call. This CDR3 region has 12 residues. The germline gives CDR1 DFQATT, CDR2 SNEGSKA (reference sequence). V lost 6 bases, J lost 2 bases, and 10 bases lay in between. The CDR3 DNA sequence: TGCAGTGCGAAGTCCAGTCAAGAGACCCAGTACTTC. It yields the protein CSAKSSQETQYF.

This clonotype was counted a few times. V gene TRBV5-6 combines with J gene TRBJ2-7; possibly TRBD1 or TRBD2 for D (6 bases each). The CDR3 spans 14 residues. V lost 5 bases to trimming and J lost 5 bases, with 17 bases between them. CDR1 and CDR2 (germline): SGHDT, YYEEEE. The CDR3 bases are TGTGCCAGCAGACTGGGGCTGGGGGGCCACGAGCAGTACTTC. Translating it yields CASRLGLGGHEQYF.

CDR3 sequence: CASSANSGLAGDTGELFF. Written as DNA, the CDR3 is TGTGCCAGCAGCGCGAACTCCGGACTAGCGGGAGACACCGGGGAGCTGTTTTTT. The chain has TRBV9 and TRBJ2-2; 13 bases align to TRBD2. This CDR3 is 18 amino acids long. In germline, CDR1 is SGDLS, CDR2 YYNGEE. V gave up 3 bases and J gave up 3 bases; unmatched junction bases: 8.

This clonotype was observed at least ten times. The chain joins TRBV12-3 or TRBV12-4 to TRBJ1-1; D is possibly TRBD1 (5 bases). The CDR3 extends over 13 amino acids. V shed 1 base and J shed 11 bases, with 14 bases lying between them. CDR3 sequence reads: CASSLGAGRGAFF. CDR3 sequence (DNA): TGTGCCAGCAGTTTAGGGGCAGGGAGGGGCGCTTTCTTT.

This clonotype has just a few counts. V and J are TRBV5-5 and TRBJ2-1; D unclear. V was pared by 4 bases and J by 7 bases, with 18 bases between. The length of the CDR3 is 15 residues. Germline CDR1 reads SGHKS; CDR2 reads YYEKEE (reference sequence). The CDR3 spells CASSTRVVGSNEQFF. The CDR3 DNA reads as TGTGCCAGCAGCACCCGAGTCGTGGGCTCAAATGAGCAGTTCTTC.

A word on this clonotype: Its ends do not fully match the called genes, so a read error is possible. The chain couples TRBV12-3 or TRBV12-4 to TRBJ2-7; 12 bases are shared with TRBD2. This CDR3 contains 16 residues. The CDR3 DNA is TGTGCCAGCAGTTCCCGGCTAGCGGGAGGGCCCTACGAGCAGCACTTC. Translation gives CASSSRLAGGPYEQHF.

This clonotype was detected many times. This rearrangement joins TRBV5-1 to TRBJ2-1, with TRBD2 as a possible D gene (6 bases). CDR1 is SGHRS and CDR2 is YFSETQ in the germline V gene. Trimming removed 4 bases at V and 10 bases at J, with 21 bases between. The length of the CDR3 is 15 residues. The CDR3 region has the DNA TGCGCCAGCAGCGTAGGGACTTGGTCCGTTCTGGAGCAGTTCTTC. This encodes CASSVGTWSVLEQFF. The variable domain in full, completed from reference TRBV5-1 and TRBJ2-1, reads KAGVTQTPRYLIKTRGQQVTLSCSPISGHRSVSWYQQTPGQGLQFLFEYFSETQRNKGNFPGRFSGRQFSNSRSEMNVSTLELGDSALYLCASSVGTWSVLEQFFGPGTRLTVL.

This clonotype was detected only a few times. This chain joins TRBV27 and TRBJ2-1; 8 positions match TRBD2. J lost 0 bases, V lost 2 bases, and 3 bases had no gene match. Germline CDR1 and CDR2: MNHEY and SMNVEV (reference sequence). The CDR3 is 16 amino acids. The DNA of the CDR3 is TGTGCCAGCAGTTTAAGAAGCGGGAGCTCCTACAATGAGCAGTTCTTC. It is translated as CASSLRSGSSYNEQFF.

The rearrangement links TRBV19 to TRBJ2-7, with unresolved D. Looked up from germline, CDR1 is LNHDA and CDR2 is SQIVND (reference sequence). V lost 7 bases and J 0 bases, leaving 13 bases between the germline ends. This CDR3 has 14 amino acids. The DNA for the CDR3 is TGTGCCAGTAACCGCAGGTTAAGCTCCTACGAGCAGTACTTC. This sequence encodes CASNRRLSSYEQYF.

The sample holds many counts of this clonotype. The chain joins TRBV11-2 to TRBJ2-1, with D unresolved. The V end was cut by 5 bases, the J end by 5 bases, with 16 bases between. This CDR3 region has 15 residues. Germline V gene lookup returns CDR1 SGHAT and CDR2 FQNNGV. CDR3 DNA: TGTGCCAGCAGCCCTATCCGGCGCCCCGACAATGAGCAGTTCTTC. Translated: CASSPIRRPDNEQFF.

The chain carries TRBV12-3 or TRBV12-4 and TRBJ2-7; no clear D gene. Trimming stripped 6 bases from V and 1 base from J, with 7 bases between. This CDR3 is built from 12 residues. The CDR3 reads CASRVGSYEQYF. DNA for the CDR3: TGTGCCAGCAGGGTGGGATCCTACGAGCAGTACTTC.

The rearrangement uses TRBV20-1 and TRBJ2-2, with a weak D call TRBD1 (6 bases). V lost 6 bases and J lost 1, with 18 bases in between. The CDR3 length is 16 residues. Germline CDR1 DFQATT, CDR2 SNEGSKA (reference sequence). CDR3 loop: CSAERPGHRNTGELFF. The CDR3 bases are TGCAGTGCCGAACGACCGGGACATCGGAACACCGGGGAGCTGTTTTTT.

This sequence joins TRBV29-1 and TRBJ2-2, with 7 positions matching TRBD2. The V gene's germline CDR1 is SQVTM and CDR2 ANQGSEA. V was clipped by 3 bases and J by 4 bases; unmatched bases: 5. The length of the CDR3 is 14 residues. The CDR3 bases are TGCAGCGTTGAGGGCGGGGGAACCACCGGGGAGCTGTTTTTT. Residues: CSVEGGGTTGELFF.

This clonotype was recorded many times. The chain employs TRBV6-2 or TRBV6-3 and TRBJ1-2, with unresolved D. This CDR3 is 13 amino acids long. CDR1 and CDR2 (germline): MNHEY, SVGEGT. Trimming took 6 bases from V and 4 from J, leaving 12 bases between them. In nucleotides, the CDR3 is TGTGCCAGCAGCGCCCCAGTCCTCTATGGCTACACCTTC. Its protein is CASSAPVLYGYTF.

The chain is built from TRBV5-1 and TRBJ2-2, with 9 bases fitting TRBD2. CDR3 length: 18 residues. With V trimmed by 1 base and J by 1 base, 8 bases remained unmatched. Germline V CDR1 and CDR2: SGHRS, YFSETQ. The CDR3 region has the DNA TGCGCCAGCAGCTTGAGGCGCGGGAGGGGATTGAACACCGGGGAGCTGTTTTTT. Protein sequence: CASSLRRGRGLNTGELFF.

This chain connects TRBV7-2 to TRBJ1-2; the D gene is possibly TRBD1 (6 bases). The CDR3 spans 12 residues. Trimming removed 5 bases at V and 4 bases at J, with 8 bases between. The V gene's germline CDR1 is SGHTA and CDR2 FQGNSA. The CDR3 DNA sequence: TGTGCCAGCAGCAGAGGGGGCTATGGCTACACCTTC. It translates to CASSRGGYGYTF.

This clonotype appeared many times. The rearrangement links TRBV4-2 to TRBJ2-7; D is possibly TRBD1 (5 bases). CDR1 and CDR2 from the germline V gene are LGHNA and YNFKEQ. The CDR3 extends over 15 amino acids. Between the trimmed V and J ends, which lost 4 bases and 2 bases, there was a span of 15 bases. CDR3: CASSLQTERTYEQYF. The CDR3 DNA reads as TGTGCCAGCAGCCTCCAGACAGAGAGGACCTACGAGCAGTACTTC.

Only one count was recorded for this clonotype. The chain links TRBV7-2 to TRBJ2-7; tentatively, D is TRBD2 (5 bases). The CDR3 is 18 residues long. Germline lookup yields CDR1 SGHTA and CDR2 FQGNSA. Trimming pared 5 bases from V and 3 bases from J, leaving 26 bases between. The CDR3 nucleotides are TGTGCCAGCAGCCTAACGGGCAGGAGGACGGGTTATGGCTACGAGCAGTACTTC. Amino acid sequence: CASSLTGRRTGYGYEQYF.

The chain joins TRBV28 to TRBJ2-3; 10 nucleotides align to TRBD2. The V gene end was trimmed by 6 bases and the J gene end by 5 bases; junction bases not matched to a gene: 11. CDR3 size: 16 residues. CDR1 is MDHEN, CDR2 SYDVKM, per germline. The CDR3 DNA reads TGTGCCAGCAGGACCTCAGCGGGGGGGTTTGGAGATACGCAGTATTTT. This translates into CASRTSAGGFGDTQYF.